Shown below are 19 T cell receptor beta chains from a single sample sequenced in a study of blood T cell repertoires in COVID-19. Here immunoSEQ multiplex PCR was the method, and the copy in TCRdb shows in-frame clones only, minus some. The sample records a few hundred thousand clones, over 80% being singletons. The sample consisted of PBMCs or T cells enriched from blood (not recorded which). Receptors were obtained from a young man with acute COVID-19.

This sequence joins TRBV6-2 or TRBV6-3 and TRBJ2-1; 8 nucleotides agree with TRBD2. CDR3 size: 15 residues. V lost 6 bases, J lost 7 bases, and 11 bases stayed unmatched. CDR1 is MNHEY, CDR2 SVGEGT, per germline. CDR3 residues: CASSEGTRDMNEQFF. The CDR3 DNA reads TGTGCCAGCAGCGAGGGGACTAGAGATATGAATGAGCAGTTCTTC.

The chain has TRBV27 and TRBJ2-2, with 10 bases lining up with TRBD2. Germline V gene lookup returns CDR1 MNHEY and CDR2 SMNVEV (reference sequence). This CDR3 contains 17 residues. V trimming: 7 bases; J trimming: 7 bases; junction bases outside the gene matches: 15. Here the CDR3 DNA reads TGTGCCAGCACCCGAGGGGGCCTAGCGGGAGCGGTCGGGGAGCTGTTTTTT. Protein product: CASTRGGLAGAVGELFF.

The rearrangement links TRBV1 to TRBJ1-1; whether TRBD1, the table's D call, matches the DNA was not checked. TRBV1 is a recognized pseudogene. The CDR3 spans 14 residues. The CDR3 protein is CTSSPARGTTEAFF. The CDR3 bases are TGCACCAGCAGCCCCGCCAGGGGAACCACTGAAGCTTTCTTT.

The J gene is TRBJ2-7, the V gene TRBV2; 9 nucleotides agree with TRBD2. The germline V gene encodes CDR1 SNHLY and CDR2 FYNNEI. With 10 bases clipped from V and 7 bases from J, the junction kept 11 bases outside the gene matches. CDR3 length equals 13 residues. CDR3 amino acids: CATGLAPLGEQYF. The DNA for the CDR3 is TGTGCCACCGGACTAGCGCCACTTGGGGAGCAGTACTTC. Complete variable domain (other parts from reference TRBV2 and TRBJ2-7): EPEVTQTPSHQVTQMGQEVILRCVPISNHLYFYWYRQILGQKVEFLVSFYNNEISEKSEIFDDQFSVERPDGSNFTLKIRSTKLEDSAMYFCATGLAPLGEQYFGPGTRLTVT.

This chain joins TRBV11-2 and TRBJ2-3, with 7 nucleotides matching TRBD2. Germline values: CDR1 SGHAT, CDR2 FQNNGV. Unmatched junction bases numbered 6, after V lost 0 bases and J lost 3 bases. The CDR3 consists of 16 residues. The CDR3 bases are TGTGCCAGCAGCTTAGATGCAAACGGGAGGACAGATACGCAGTATTTT. It encodes CASSLDANGRTDTQYF.

The V and J genes are TRBV6-2 or TRBV6-3 and TRBJ1-2; D gene ambiguous. This CDR3 is built from 12 residues. Germline-derived CDR1 and CDR2 are MNHEY and SVGEGT. With 4 bases removed from V and 2 bases from J, the gap between germline ends came to 5 bases. The CDR3 nucleotides read TGTGCCAGCAGTTTACGGAACTATGGCTACACCTTC. It is translated as CASSLRNYGYTF.

V is TRBV7-9 and J is TRBJ2-7; 11 bases match TRBD1. The CDR3 spans 15 residues. V shed 5 bases, J shed 4 bases, and the junction held 7 bases outside the gene matches. Germline assignment: CDR1 SEHNR and CDR2 FQNEAQ (reference sequence). CDR3 sequence: CASSVGQGAWYEQYF. CDR3 DNA: TGTGCCAGCAGCGTAGGACAGGGGGCATGGTACGAGCAGTACTTC.

The rearrangement uses TRBV12-3 or TRBV12-4 and TRBJ2-7; TRBD2 matches 7 bases. J lost 3 bases, V lost 9 bases, and 2 bases had no gene match. CDR3 size: 11 residues. The CDR3 here is CASSSGYEQYF. The CDR3 DNA reads as TGTGCCAGTTCTAGCGGCTACGAGCAGTACTTC.

Here the CDR3 reads CASSSGQPGNEQFF. For the CDR3, the DNA is TGTGCCAGCAGCTCGGGACAGCCTGGGAATGAGCAGTTCTTC. V and J are TRBV11-2 and TRBJ2-1, with 7 positions matching TRBD1. The V gene's germline CDR1 is SGHAT and CDR2 FQNNGV. This CDR3 contains 14 residues. J lost 7 bases, V lost 4 bases, and 7 bases had no gene match.

The CDR3 sequence: CAYDTDRGRSSYEQYF. The CDR3, as DNA: TGTGCCTATGACACTGACAGGGGGCGTAGCTCCTACGAGCAGTACTTC. This chain uses TRBV7-9 with TRBJ2-7, with 10 bases matching TRBD1. V gave up 11 bases and J gave up 0 bases; unmatched junction bases: 13. The CDR3 is made up of 16 amino acids. Germline V CDR1 and CDR2: SEHNR, FQNEAQ (reference sequence).

The sample holds a few counts of this clone. The J gene is TRBJ2-5, the V gene TRBV7-6; D uncertain. The CDR3 length is 15 residues. In germline, CDR1 is SGHVS, CDR2 FNYEAQ. V was trimmed by 1 base and J by 5 bases, leaving 14 bases between them. The CDR3 loop reads CASSLDVGLGETQYF. In nucleotides, the CDR3 is TGTGCCAGCAGCTTAGATGTGGGCCTTGGGGAGACCCAGTACTTC.

This clone has only a few counts. The chain couples TRBV4-2 to TRBJ2-7; TRBD2 is a possible D gene (6 bases). Trimming cost V 0 bases and J 5 bases, with 14 bases left between them. Germline CDR1 and CDR2: LGHNA and YNFKEQ. The CDR3 is made up of 15 amino acids. CDR3 nucleotide sequence: TGTGCCAGCAGCCAAGAGCCAGCGGGCCACCACGAGCAGTACTTC. This translates into CASSQEPAGHHEQYF.

The V gene is TRBV6-5, the J gene TRBJ2-1; D is uncertain. Trimming stripped 4 bases from V and 4 bases from J, with 5 bases between. This CDR3 spans 12 amino acids. Germline CDR1 MNHEY, CDR2 SVGAGI. CDR3 amino acids: CASSSTYNEQFF. As DNA, the CDR3 is TGTGCCAGCAGTTCTACTTACAATGAGCAGTTCTTC.

The chain uses TRBV6-2 or TRBV6-3 and TRBJ2-3, with D unclear. CDR1 is MNHEY, CDR2 SVGEGT, per germline. Trimming took 2 bases from V and 0 from J, leaving 15 bases between them. CDR3 length: 17 amino acids. In DNA form, the CDR3 reads TGTGCCAGCAGTTACCCATACCGTGGCAGGAGCACAGATACGCAGTATTTT. Protein sequence: CASSYPYRGRSTDTQYF.

The gene calls are TRBV5-5 and TRBJ1-4; 10 bases are shared with TRBD1. Germline CDR1 is SGHKS and CDR2 is YYEKEE (reference sequence). This CDR3 has 16 amino acids. The V segment lost 4 bases and the J segment 13 bases; nucleotides outside the gene matches: 16. DNA of the CDR3: TGTGCCAGCAGCGAATTCGCCGGGACAGGGGATTGGGCACTGTTTTTT. Translating gives CASSEFAGTGDWALFF.

For this clone: Its ends do not fully match the called genes, so a read error is possible. V is TRBV24-1 and J is TRBJ2-5; tentative D call: TRBD2 (5 bases). CDR1 and CDR2 from the germline V gene are KGHDR and SFDVKD. CDR3 length: 14 residues. CDR3 in DNA: TGTGCCGCCAGTGATTTGGCGGGTGAAGAGACCCAGTACTTC. Amino acids: CAASDLAGEETQYF.

This clone has more than one count but fewer than ten. The rearrangement links TRBV6-5 to TRBJ2-6; the D gene is possibly TRBD2 (6 bases). The CDR3 has 15 amino acids. V shed 11 bases and J shed 0 bases, with 14 bases lying between them. The V gene's germline CDR1 is MNHEY and CDR2 SVGAGI. CDR3 in amino acids: CAGGEVFSGANVLTF. The CDR3 bases are TGTGCCGGAGGGGAGGTTTTCTCTGGGGCCAACGTCCTGACTTTC.

The CDR3 DNA reads as TGTGCCAGCAGCAAAGAGGGGGCTGGGAACACCGGGGAGCTGTTTTTT. Its translation is CASSKEGAGNTGELFF. The genes are TRBV11-2 and TRBJ2-2; 7 bases align to TRBD1. The V gene's germline CDR1 is SGHAT and CDR2 FQNNGV. The CDR3 has 16 residues. The trim removed 5 bases at V and 1 base at J, leaving 7 bases unmatched.

The chain carries TRBV4-1 and TRBJ1-5; no reliable D call. The CDR3 has 16 residues. The germline CDR1 and CDR2 sequences are MGHRA and YSYEKL. The V end lost 0 bases, the J end lost 3 bases, and 12 bases lay between the germline ends. The CDR3 DNA reads TGCGCCAGCAGCCAAGATCGAGCCAGGCTCAATCAGCCCCAGCATTTT. Protein: CASSQDRARLNQPQHF.